Only a few counts were recorded for the clone carrying this T cell receptor beta chain. Its target is not known. The data were obtained in a study of T-cell memory formation after mild COVID-19. Study as a whole: TCR clusters were mostly donor specific.

Between the trimmed V and J ends, which lost 7 bases and 4 bases, there was a span of 10 bases. Germline V lookup: CDR1 SEHNR, CDR2 FQNEAQ (reference sequence). The CDR3 runs to 12 residues. Researchers used 5'RACE with constant-segment primers to make TCR alpha and TCR beta cDNA libraries that carry sample barcodes and UMIs. A single record per CDR3 protein comes from TCRdb applying MiXCR to the 5' RACE reads. The data show about 240,000 distinct CDR3 sequences, over 8.5% seen once. Findings of the study overall: Clones contracting day 15 to 85 were balanced CD4/CD8; later expanders leaned CD4+.

The chain joins TRBV7-9 to TRBJ2-5; either TRBD1 or TRBD2 may supply D (5 bases each). This sequence was found in a man in his late teens or twenties who had mild COVID-19 (a few samples of this study predate the infection). Cell type and time point are not known. The specimen sequenced was PBMCs or a T cell subset sorted from them (not recorded which). CDR3 loop: CASNEGIETQYF. CDR3 nucleotides: TGTGCCAGCAATGAGGGGATAGAGACCCAGTACTTC.